These 28 T cell receptor beta chains came from one sample sequenced in a study of OX40 agonist ivuxolimab in advanced cancers. Produced via immunoSEQ multiplex PCR; TCRdb's table is partial and in-frame only. The sample records over 15,000 clones, 70% to 85% being singletons. Sequencing used CD4+ or CD8+ T cells sorted from blood, obtained in a trial of the OX40 agonist ivuxolimab. These receptors came from an adult with an advanced solid tumor such as melanoma, head and neck, liver or kidney cancer.

The chain carries TRBV13 and TRBJ2-2; 8 bases match TRBD1. The CDR3 covers 15 residues. Trimming removed 5 bases from V and 3 bases from J; junction bases left unmatched: 5. Per germline, CDR1 PRHDT and CDR2 FYEKMQ (reference sequence). This CDR3 is CASSRDRSYTGELFF. The CDR3 DNA follows: TGTGCCAGCAGCCGGGACAGGTCGTACACCGGGGAGCTGTTTTTT.

As DNA, the CDR3 is TGTGCCAGCAGTTACTCGTCAGAGAATCAGCCCCAGCATTTT. It specifies CASSYSSENQPQHF. The V call is TRBV6-5, the J call TRBJ1-5; D call uncertain. Germline lookup yields CDR1 MNHEY and CDR2 SVGAGI. The CDR3 contains 14 residues. V was pared by 0 bases and J by 4 bases, with 7 bases between.

The chain carries TRBV4-3 and TRBJ2-7; D perhaps matches TRBD2 (6 bases). There are 16 residues in the CDR3. The germline V gene encodes CDR1 LGHNA and CDR2 YSLEER. V lost 0 bases, J lost 3 bases, and 15 bases lay in between. The CDR3 nucleotides are TGCGCCAGCAGCCAAGATCGGGGGAGAGGAGGCTACGAGCAGTACTTC. This gives the protein CASSQDRGRGGYEQYF.

This clone was seen a few times. The chain couples TRBV28 to TRBJ2-1; possibly TRBD1 for D (6 bases). Germline V CDR1 and CDR2: MDHEN, SYDVKM. The CDR3 is 14 residues long. Trimming removed 3 bases from V and 3 bases from J, with 9 bases in between. CDR3 DNA sequence: TGTGCCAGCAGTTTGAAGGGGGACTACAATGAGCAGTTCTTC. Amino acid sequence: CASSLKGDYNEQFF.

This clone has only a few counts. The chain links TRBV6-1 to TRBJ2-3; maybe TRBD2 (6 bases). Trimming pared 0 bases from V and 9 bases from J, leaving 16 bases between. CDR3 length: 15 amino acids. Germline V gene lookup returns CDR1 MNHNS and CDR2 SASEGT. The CDR3 region has the DNA TGTGCCAGCAGTGAAGCTCAATATTCGGGGGTAACGCAGTATTTT. Translation: CASSEAQYSGVTQYF.

The chain recombines TRBV28 with TRBJ1-6; D may be TRBD1 (5 bases). Looked up from germline, CDR1 is MDHEN and CDR2 is SYDVKM. This CDR3 is built from 14 residues. V lost 6 bases and J lost 7, with 13 bases in between. The CDR3 nucleotides are TGTGCCAGCAGGCCCATGGACAAGAATTCACCCCTCCACTTT. Translation gives CASRPMDKNSPLHF.

This clone was picked up one time. The rearrangement links TRBV28 to TRBJ1-2, with D maybe TRBD1 (6 bases). The length of the CDR3 is 15 residues. Germline V gene lookup returns CDR1 MDHEN and CDR2 SYDVKM. The V end was cut by 3 bases, the J end by 4 bases, with 15 bases between. The CDR3 loop reads CASSLGRGTAYGYTF. In DNA, the CDR3 is TGTGCCAGCAGTTTGGGTAGGGGGACCGCCTATGGCTACACCTTC.

The chain links TRBV7-9 to TRBJ2-7; D may correspond to TRBD1 or TRBD2 (5 bases each). Germline CDR1 and CDR2: SEHNR and FQNEAQ (reference sequence). V dropped 4 bases and J dropped 5 bases, with 15 bases sitting between them. This CDR3 comprises 14 residues. CDR3 region: CASSSRTGDHEQYF. The CDR3 region has the DNA TGTGCCAGCAGCTCAAGGACCGGGGACCACGAGCAGTACTTC. The full variable domain, its missing parts supplied by reference TRBV7-9 and TRBJ2-7, is DTGVSQNPRHKITKRGQNVTFRCDPISEHNRLYWYRQTLGQGPEFLTYFQNEAQLEKSRLLSDRFSAERPKGSFSTLEIQRTEQGDSAMYLCASSSRTGDHEQYFGPGTRLTVT.

The chain couples TRBV5-1 to TRBJ2-1; TRBD2 matches at 10 bases. Germline CDR1 is SGHRS and CDR2 is YFSETQ. This CDR3 has 17 residues. With V trimmed by 2 bases and J by 0 bases, 5 bases remained unmatched. CDR3 nucleotide sequence: TGCGCCAGCAGCTTTCGACTAGCGGGTATCTCCTACAATGAGCAGTTCTTC. Translating it yields CASSFRLAGISYNEQFF.

The sample holds one count of this clone. For the CDR3, the DNA is TGCGCCAGCAGCCCCCGTGGGGGGAACACCGGGGAGCTGTTTTTT. Translation gives CASSPRGGNTGELFF. This chain connects TRBV5-1 to TRBJ2-2; either TRBD1 or TRBD2 may supply D (5 bases each). This CDR3 is 15 amino acids long. Trimming removed 4 bases from V and 1 base from J, with 11 bases in between. Germline CDR1 and CDR2: SGHRS and YFSETQ.

The chain employs TRBV2 and TRBJ2-2; D may be TRBD2 (6 bases). The length of the CDR3 is 16 residues. Trimming cost V 8 bases and J 3 bases, with 19 bases left between them. Germline CDR1 SNHLY, CDR2 FYNNEI. CDR3 nucleotides: TGTGCCAGCGGTCCTATCCTATCGGGGGACACCGGGGAGCTGTTTTTT. Protein: CASGPILSGDTGELFF.

The chain uses TRBV7-6 and TRBJ1-1, with 8 bases identical to TRBD1. CDR3 length equals 16 residues. V shed 5 bases, J shed 4 bases, and the junction held 12 bases outside the gene matches. CDR1 is SGHVS, CDR2 FNYEAQ, per germline. CDR3: CASSLRQGRGGTEAFF. The DNA for the CDR3 is TGTGCCAGCAGCCTCCGACAGGGGAGGGGGGGCACTGAAGCTTTCTTT.

On this clone itself: This CDR3 is also generated by other DNA sequences in the sample. The J gene is TRBJ1-2, the V gene TRBV2; tentative D call: TRBD1 (5 bases). Trimming removed 0 bases at V and 2 bases at J, with 7 bases between. The CDR3 contains 14 residues. The germline gives CDR1 SNHLY, CDR2 FYNNEI. The CDR3 DNA is TGTGCCAGCAGTGAAGCTCCAGGGAACTATGGCTACACCTTC. This encodes CASSEAPGNYGYTF.

This clone was seen just once. The V gene is TRBV2, the J gene TRBJ1-2; 8 bases agree with TRBD1. The CDR3 extends over 14 amino acids. The V gene's germline CDR1 is SNHLY and CDR2 FYNNEI. V was clipped by 2 bases and J by 8 bases; unmatched bases: 7. The CDR3 here is CASSESRGRLGYTF. The CDR3 region has the DNA TGTGCCAGCAGTGAATCCAGGGGGCGATTAGGCTACACCTTC. The full variable domain, completed using reference TRBV2 and TRBJ1-2, is EPEVTQTPSHQVTQMGQEVILRCVPISNHLYFYWYRQILGQKVEFLVSFYNNEISEKSEIFDDQFSVERPDGSNFTLKIRSTKLEDSAMYFCASSESRGRLGYTFGSGTRLTVV.

This sequence joins TRBV5-4 and TRBJ2-7; possible D gene TRBD1, 7 bases. The V gene's germline CDR1 is SGHNT and CDR2 YYREEE (reference sequence). The CDR3 spans 14 residues. The germline V and J ends were trimmed by 0 bases and 6 bases, with 13 bases remaining between them. The CDR3, as DNA: TGTGCCAGCAGCTTGGCCAGGGGGGTCGCCGAGCAGTACTTC. Amino acid sequence: CASSLARGVAEQYF.

This clone turned up a few times. This chain joins TRBV7-9 and TRBJ2-2; TRBD2 aligns across 11 bases. V trimming: 6 bases; J trimming: 3 bases; junction bases outside the gene matches: 3. The CDR3 runs 15 residues. Germline lookup yields CDR1 SEHNR and CDR2 FQNEAQ (reference sequence). CDR3 in amino acids: CASRLLAGDTGELFF. In DNA form, the CDR3 reads TGTGCCAGCAGACTACTAGCGGGGGACACCGGGGAGCTGTTTTTT.

The chain joins TRBV15 to TRBJ2-3; TRBD2 matches 7 bases. The CDR3 contains 16 residues. The V segment lost 5 bases and the J segment 2 bases; nucleotides outside the gene matches: 10. Germline V CDR1 and CDR2: LNHNV, YYDKDF (reference sequence). The CDR3 sequence is CATSGALAAVTDTQYF. CDR3 sequence (DNA): TGTGCCACCAGCGGAGCCCTAGCGGCCGTCACAGATACGCAGTATTTT.

This chain uses TRBV7-9 with TRBJ2-3, with 7 bases aligning to TRBD1. V shed 1 base, J shed 2 bases, and the junction held 12 bases outside the gene matches. Germline values: CDR1 SEHNR, CDR2 FQNEAQ (reference sequence). The CDR3 consists of 18 residues. The CDR3 protein is CASSLVIRQGVFTDTQYF. The CDR3 DNA reads TGTGCCAGCAGCTTAGTTATAAGGCAGGGGGTTTTCACAGATACGCAGTATTTT.

This chain links TRBV27 with TRBJ1-1, with unresolved D. The CDR3 loop spans 15 amino acids. V dropped 0 bases and J dropped 3 bases, with 11 bases sitting between them. The germline V gene encodes CDR1 MNHEY and CDR2 SMNVEV (reference sequence). CDR3 sequence reads: CASSLSPRGHTEAFF. In DNA, the CDR3 is TGTGCCAGCAGTTTATCGCCCCGAGGGCACACTGAAGCTTTCTTT.

The chain's CDR3 is CASSYWARSPEQYF. The CDR3 nucleotides read TGTGCCAGCAGTTACTGGGCTAGAAGCCCCGAGCAGTACTTC. The V call is TRBV6-5, the J call TRBJ2-7, with unresolved D. The germline CDR1 and CDR2 sequences are MNHEY and SVGAGI. The CDR3 covers 14 residues. V was cut by 1 base and J by 6 bases, with 13 bases left in between.

The chain recombines TRBV5-6 with TRBJ2-2; 7 nucleotides agree with TRBD2. After removal of 0 bases from V and 5 bases from J, the junction contained 7 bases not matched to a gene. CDR1 SGHDT and CDR2 YYEEEE come from the germline V gene. The CDR3 has 16 amino acids. CDR3 sequence: CASSLGGGRGTGELFF. CDR3 nucleotides: TGTGCCAGCAGCTTGGGGGGCGGGAGAGGTACCGGGGAGCTGTTTTTT.

CDR3 in DNA: TGCGCCAGCAGTGAGTTAGGCGGGGGGCGAGAGACCCAGTACTTC. Residues: CASSELGGGRETQYF. The chain carries TRBV10-2 and TRBJ2-5, with 8 bases matching TRBD2. CDR3 length equals 15 residues. The V gene end was trimmed by 1 base and the J gene end by 4 bases; junction bases not matched to a gene: 5. Germline V CDR1 and CDR2: WSHSY, SAAADI.

V and J are TRBV5-8 and TRBJ2-7; D unclear. The V gene lost 1 base and the J gene lost 2 bases, with 19 bases spanning the gap. The CDR3 is 17 residues long. The germline gives CDR1 SGHTS, CDR2 YDEGEE. The CDR3 DNA reads TGTGCCAGCAGCTTGTATCCAGGAACCAACTACCCCTACGAGCAGTACTTC. It specifies CASSLYPGTNYPYEQYF.

V and J are TRBV6-5 and TRBJ2-7; D perhaps matches TRBD1 (6 bases). Germline V lookup: CDR1 MNHEY, CDR2 SVGAGI. Trimming pared 4 bases from V and 0 bases from J, leaving 10 bases between. This CDR3 spans 14 amino acids. CDR3 protein: CASSLTGLSYEQYF. DNA of the CDR3: TGTGCCAGCAGTTTGACAGGACTCTCCTACGAGCAGTACTTC.

This chain uses TRBV5-1 with TRBJ2-1, with D possibly being TRBD1 or TRBD2 (6 bases each). V was pared by 4 bases and J by 2 bases, with 19 bases between. The V gene's germline CDR1 is SGHRS and CDR2 YFSETQ. CDR3 length equals 17 residues. This chain's CDR3 is CASSLRGVRGPYNEQFF. CDR3 bases: TGCGCCAGCAGCCTGAGGGGGGTTAGAGGGCCCTACAATGAGCAGTTCTTC.

The V and J genes are TRBV27 and TRBJ1-4; 9 nucleotides agree with TRBD1. CDR1 is MNHEY and CDR2 is SMNVEV in the germline V gene (reference sequence). CDR3 length: 15 amino acids. The ends lost 4 bases at V and 4 bases at J; junction bases unmatched: 4. The CDR3 coding sequence is TGTGCCAGCAGTTCCCAGGACAGGGGTAATGAAAAACTGTTTTTT. Translating gives CASSSQDRGNEKLFF.

In its sample, this clone was seen once. V usage is TRBV29-1 and J usage is TRBJ1-4; a weak D match, TRBD1 (6 bases). The CDR3 has 14 amino acids. From germline, CDR1 is SQVTM and CDR2 ANQGSEA. Trimming pared 1 base from V and 2 bases from J, leaving 8 bases between. CDR3 nucleotides: TGCAGCGTTGAAGTACAGGGTACTAATGAAAAACTGTTTTTT. It translates to CSVEVQGTNEKLFF.

This rearrangement joins TRBV20-1 to TRBJ2-5, with D hard to call. The germline V gene has CDR1 DFQATT and CDR2 SNEGSKA (reference sequence). This CDR3 is 11 amino acids long. V lost 1 base, J lost 4 bases, and 4 bases lay in between. As DNA, the CDR3 is TGCAGTGCTAGAGGAGGAGAGACCCAGTACTTC. The encoded protein is CSARGGETQYF.